This T cell receptor beta chain came from a study of OX40 agonist ivuxolimab in advanced cancers. Generated by immunoSEQ multiplex PCR, the TCRdb table keeps only in-frame clones and is missing some. The profile covers about 77,000 clones, with roughly 84% appearing a single time and around 5.9% taken by the ten largest. This clone was seen once. The antigen is unknown. Study outcomes and limitations: Certain nonresponders additionally had low normalized T-cell clonal expansion. More expanded clones were seen, on average, in CD8+ T cells than in CD4+. People who partly responded at 0.1-3.0 mg/kg had some of the least clonal expansion seen.

This CDR3 is built from 14 residues. Trimming took off 4 bases at V and 5 bases at J, with 9 bases between the two ends. In germline, CDR1 is MNHEY, CDR2 SMNVEV (reference sequence). The sequence came from an adult with an advanced solid tumor such as melanoma, head and neck, liver or kidney cancer. V and J are TRBV27 and TRBJ1-6; no clear D gene. Sample: CD4+ or CD8+ T cells sorted from blood, taken in a trial of the OX40 agonist ivuxolimab. CDR3 region: CASSWTVNNSPLHF. The CDR3 DNA follows: TGTGCCAGCAGTTGGACTGTTAATAATTCACCCCTCCACTTT.